The following is a TCR beta chain sequence with its context. This entry belongs to a study of blood T cell repertoires in COVID-19. The wider study: From T cells, B-cell-depleted T cells, or PBMCs came the material, which was cDNA or gDNA.

As handled by the study authors: Reference gene primer amplification gave estimated nucleated cell counts. This table comes from immunoSEQ multiplex PCR, and its TCRdb copy is limited to in-frame clones, with some not included. The D gene and trimming were derived from the DNA, and the V and J assignments and clone size from that table. The top ten hold roughly 34% of the sample, which has tens of thousands of clones, 70% to 90% seen once. This CDR3 spans 16 amino acids. Trimming pared 2 bases from V and 4 bases from J, leaving 15 bases between. The germline V gene encodes CDR1 KGHSH and CDR2 LQKENI.

V and J are TRBV18 and TRBJ1-5; possibly TRBD1 for D (6 bases). The sample taken for sequencing was peripheral blood. This receptor was identified in an elderly woman with COVID-19, enrolled during active disease. CDR3 loop: CASSPIGGGENQPQHF. The CDR3 coding sequence is TGTGCCAGCTCACCAATAGGAGGGGGGGAAAATCAGCCCCAGCATTTT.